The clone carrying this T cell receptor beta chain was observed a handful of times. Its antigen is still unknown. This sample was included in a study of T cells in tumors after PD-1 blockade. On the study more broadly: No patient had prior checkpoint blockade, systemic immunosuppression, or radiotherapy within 4 weeks. A subset received ongoing vismodegib 150 mg daily alongside anti-PD-1 therapy.

V lost 7 bases and J lost 11, with 12 bases in between. The CDR3 has 12 amino acids. In germline, CDR1 is SNHLY, CDR2 FYNNEI. Overall study results and limits: Around 37% of tumor TCR clonotypes were also found in blood.

Profiled with immunoSEQ multiplex PCR; TCRdb holds only in-frame clones, not every one. In the table there are about 35,000 clones, roughly 73% of which are singletons. This chain links TRBV2 with TRBJ1-6; D unresolved. Here the sequenced sample was PBMCs, taken before anti-PD-1 treatment. This TCR derives from a human donor with basal cell carcinoma. CDR3 nucleotide sequence: TGTGCCAGCATGTTTCTCTGGCCACCCCTCCACTTT. Translation gives CASMFLWPPLHF.